The T cell receptor (beta chain) under discussion was sequenced for a study of long-term antiretroviral therapy in people with HIV. The immunoSEQ assay was v3.0, run at survey level. Only in-frame clones appear in the TCRdb table, and some are missing; sequencing was by immunoSEQ multiplex PCR. The sample lists 30,000 to 35,000 clones, 65% to 85% occurring once. As regards this clone: Its matching antigen is unknown.

Study-level points and caveats: In the period from the mid-2000s to the late 2010s, blood was collected, possibly under older ART regimens.

At least two post-ART and at least one pre-ART PBMC sample were available for each donor. With 2 bases removed from V and 0 bases from J, the gap between germline ends came to 11 bases. The CDR3 sequence is 15 residues long. Germline loops: CDR1 SGHRS, CDR2 YFSETQ. The rearrangement uses TRBV5-1 and TRBJ1-1; D possibly corresponds to TRBD1 (5 bases). Material: unsorted PBMCs, obtained 3 years after starting antiretroviral therapy. The sequence was obtained from a man in his fifties or sixties with HIV. The CDR3 DNA reads TGCGCCAGCAGCTTACAAGGGACCGTGAACACTGAAGCTTTCTTT. Translation: CASSLQGTVNTEAFF.